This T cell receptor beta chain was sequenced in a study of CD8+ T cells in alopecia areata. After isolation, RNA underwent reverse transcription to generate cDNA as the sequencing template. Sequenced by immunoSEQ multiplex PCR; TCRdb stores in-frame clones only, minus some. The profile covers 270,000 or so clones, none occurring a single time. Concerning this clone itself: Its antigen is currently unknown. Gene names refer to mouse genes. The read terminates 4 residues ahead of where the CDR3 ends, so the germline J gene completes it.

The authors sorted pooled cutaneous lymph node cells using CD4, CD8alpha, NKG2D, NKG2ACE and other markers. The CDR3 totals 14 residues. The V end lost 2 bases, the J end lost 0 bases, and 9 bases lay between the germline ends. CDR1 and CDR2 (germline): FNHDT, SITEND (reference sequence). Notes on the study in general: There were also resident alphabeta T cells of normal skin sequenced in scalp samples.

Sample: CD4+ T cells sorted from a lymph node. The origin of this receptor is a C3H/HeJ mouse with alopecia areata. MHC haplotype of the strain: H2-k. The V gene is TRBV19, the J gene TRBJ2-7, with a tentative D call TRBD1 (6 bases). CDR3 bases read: TGTGCCAGCAGTATTCGGACAGACTCCTAT. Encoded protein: CASSIRTDSY. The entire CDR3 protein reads CASSIRTDSYEQYF.